This TCR beta chain emerged from a study of CD8+ T cells in alopecia areata. Study in general: Treated patients were given 5 to 10 mg oral tofacitinib twice daily. Whole-study findings and limits: Scalp samples also contribute reads from the resident alphabeta T cells found in normal skin.

This clone came up a few times. Antigen unknown. The identical CDR3 is also encoded by other nucleotide sequences in the sample. The authors extracted RNA and reverse transcribed it into cDNA as the sequencing template. Repertoires were generated with immunoSEQ multiplex PCR, while TCRdb's copy carries only in-frame clones and drops some. In the table there are more than 200,000 clones, less than 45% of which are singletons. As to treatment: oral pan-JAK inhibitor, 5-10 mg twice daily. This CDR3 spans 12 amino acids. From germline, CDR1 is SGHRS and CDR2 YFSETQ. Trimming took off 0 bases at V and 5 bases at J, with 5 bases between the two ends.

The J gene is TRBJ2-5, the V gene TRBV5-1; no clear D. Sequences were derived from CD4+ T cells sorted from blood, sampled between weeks 36 and 40, from a patient treated with tofacitinib. The receptor's source is a human donor with alopecia areata. CDR3 in DNA: TGCGCCAGCAGCTTGGGGTTCGAGACCCAGTACTTC. It is translated as CASSLGFETQYF.